The text below deals with one T cell receptor (beta chain). Template material for amplifying TCR beta CDR3 regions consisted of RNA transcripts. The HTBI primer set served for first-round RT-PCR of the TCR CDR3. From the multiplex PCR reads, TCRdb called clonotypes with MiXCR, one entry per CDR3 protein. The sample contains a few hundred thousand distinct CDR3 sequences, 15% to 18% of which appear only once. This CDR3 region has 17 residues. J was trimmed by 6 bases and V by 2 bases; bases with no gene match: 9. Germline V gene lookup returns CDR1 SGHVS and CDR2 FNYEAQ. This specimen belongs to a study of T cells in Graves' hyperthyroidism and ophthalmopathy.

This receptor was identified in a woman under 30 with Graves' hyperthyroidism. Sequenced: blood. The rearrangement uses TRBV7-6 and TRBJ2-3; 12 bases match TRBD2. CDR3 sequence reads: CASSLISGLAGWDTQYF. CDR3 nucleotide sequence: TGTGCCAGCAGCTTAATTTCCGGACTAGCGGGGTGGGATACGCAGTATTTT. The full variable domain, its missing parts supplied by reference TRBV7-6 and TRBJ2-3, is GAGVSQSPRYKVTKRGQDVALRCDPISGHVSLYWYRQALGQGPEFLTYFNYEAQQDKSGLPNDRFSAERPEGSISTLTIQRTEQRDSAMYRCASSLISGLAGWDTQYFGPGTRLTVL.